This passage covers 9 T cell receptor beta chains from one sample sequenced in a study of CD4 T cells in relation to SARS-CoV-2 and coronaviruses. Assay used: immunoSEQ multiplex PCR; TCRdb lists only in-frame clones, some missing. The data contain some 22,000 clones, roughly 74% of them seen just once; the ten biggest clones take up 11% to 15%. CD4+ T cells from unexposed donors were obtained before the COVID-19 pandemic (2011-2018). After ten to eleven days of culture, CD4+ T cells were isolated. For these receptors, no antigen is known. The sequenced material came from CD4+ T cells from PBMCs, cultured in vitro. The receptors derive from a human donor in good health.

The chain has TRBV5-1 and TRBJ2-5, with a possible D match to TRBD1 (6 bases). Germline loops: CDR1 SGHRS, CDR2 YFSETQ. The CDR3 loop spans 15 amino acids. V shed 4 bases and J shed 2 bases, with 15 bases lying between them. CDR3 residues: CASSGGGPQQETQYF. CDR3 DNA sequence: TGCGCCAGCAGCGGGGGCGGGCCGCAACAAGAGACCCAGTACTTC.

The CDR3 DNA reads as TGTGCCAGCAGCCTTGGGGGGAGACGGGGCACTGAAGCTTTCTTT. Protein product: CASSLGGRRGTEAFF. This sequence joins TRBV14 and TRBJ1-1; a weak D match, TRBD1 (5 bases). This CDR3 contains 15 residues. Germline CDR1 and CDR2: SGHDN and FVKESK. V lost 4 bases, J lost 4 bases, and 16 bases lay in between.

This clone was seen more than once but under ten times. The genes are TRBV30 and TRBJ1-6; D is uncertain. The CDR3 loop spans 14 amino acids. Between the trimmed V and J ends, which lost 0 bases and 9 bases, there was a span of 12 bases. The germline V gene encodes CDR1 GTSNPN and CDR2 SVGIG (reference sequence). The CDR3 region has the DNA TGTGCCTGGAGTGTACGGGGAGATAGTTCACCCCTCCACTTT. Translated: CAWSVRGDSSPLHF.

The CDR3 region is CASSIGVAGNTIYF. CDR3 DNA: TGTGCCAGTAGTATCGGAGTGGCGGGAAACACCATATATTTT. The chain uses TRBV19 and TRBJ1-3; no clear D. Germline V gene sequence: CDR1 LNHDA, CDR2 SQIVND (reference sequence). Deletions cut 3 bases from V and 4 bases from J, with 10 bases between. The CDR3 extends over 14 amino acids.

This clone was observed a handful of times. The DNA of the CDR3 is TGTGCCAGCCGCGGATCCTCTGGAAACACCATATATTTT. It encodes CASRGSSGNTIYF. The J gene is TRBJ1-3, the V gene TRBV28; no definite D call. In germline, CDR1 is MDHEN, CDR2 SYDVKM. V was pared by 8 bases and J by 0 bases, with 8 bases between. The CDR3 covers 13 residues.

The rearrangement uses TRBV28 and TRBJ1-2; unclear D gene. The V and J ends lost 5 bases and 5 bases respectively, with 18 bases between them. The CDR3 loop spans 15 amino acids. The germline V gene has CDR1 MDHEN and CDR2 SYDVKM. The chain's CDR3 is CASSPEWGYNYGYTF. The CDR3 coding sequence is TGTGCCAGCAGTCCCGAATGGGGATATAATTATGGCTACACCTTC.

V gene TRBV6-4 combines with J gene TRBJ2-4; 7 bases are shared with TRBD2. This CDR3 region has 13 residues. Germline CDR1 reads MRHNA; CDR2 reads SNTAGT. The V and J ends lost 6 bases and 8 bases, in that order; junction bases with no gene match: 7. In DNA form, the CDR3 reads TGTGCCAGCAGAAGACTAGCTGGTTACATTCAGTACTTC. Protein product: CASRRLAGYIQYF.

This chain joins TRBV5-1 and TRBJ1-1, with 7 positions matching TRBD1. The V segment lost 1 base and the J segment 4 bases; nucleotides outside the gene matches: 13. The CDR3 extends over 17 amino acids. Germline CDR1 SGHRS, CDR2 YFSETQ. CDR3 nucleotide sequence: TGCGCCAGCAGCTTGCGGCAGGGGGGGCAGGGTAGCACTGAAGCTTTCTTT. As protein: CASSLRQGGQGSTEAFF.

The chain joins TRBV19 to TRBJ2-7; D may be TRBD2 (6 bases). The germline V gene encodes CDR1 LNHDA and CDR2 SQIVND (reference sequence). Trimming stripped 6 bases from V and 2 bases from J, with 17 bases between. The CDR3 length is 15 residues. The CDR3 bases are TGTGCCAGTAGCGCATCAGCGGGCTCTCCCTACGAGCAGTACTTC. The encoded protein is CASSASAGSPYEQYF.